The text below deals with one TCR beta chain. The antigen remains unidentified. The record originates from a study of CD8 T cells in Susac syndrome. Study findings and constraints: In Susac patients, clonal expansion was not detected in CD4+ cells.

After extraction with the RNeasy kit, roughly 0.5 to 1 ug of the RNA was reverse transcribed using random hexamers. An immunoSEQ multiplex PCR amplified TCR beta CDR3 over 54 Vbeta and 13 Jbeta. TCRdb processed the immunoSEQ multiplex PCR reads anew with MiXCR; each CDR3 protein has one entry. This table holds around 150,000 distinct CDR3 sequences, 95% found once. Sequencing of TCR beta was carried out in blood CD8+ and CD4+ T cells. Negative isolation yielded CD4+ and CD8+ T cells, and FACS enriched TEMRA cells. This receptor was obtained from a human donor with Susac syndrome. Sequencing was done on a sample of CD4+ T cells from PBMCs.

DNA of the CDR3: TGCAGTGCTATGCACGGGGCGGGAGGTCCCGGTACGCAGTATTTT. Protein product: CSAMHGAGGPGTQYF. The chain combines TRBV20-1 with TRBJ2-3; the match to TRBD2 covers 8 bases. The CDR3 is made up of 15 amino acids. Trimming cost V 4 bases and J 8 bases; bases outside gene matches: 14. Germline-derived CDR1 and CDR2 are DFQATT and SNEGSKA (reference sequence).